Presented here are 7 T cell receptor beta chains from one specimen sequenced in a study of spatial heterogeneity in lung cancer. TCRdb recomputed calls from the 5' RACE reads with MiXCR, one row per CDR3 protein. The sample lists about 23,000 distinct CDR3 sequences; around 6.6% were seen once. Study-wide findings and caveats: One measure, the expanded intratumoral alpha and beta TCR count, tracked tumor mutation counts.

Described time point: sample taken at primary tumor resection. These receptors lack a known antigen. This specimen was lung tumor tissue, taken at surgery. These receptors originate from a male donor with early-stage non-small cell lung cancer.

In its sample, this clonotype was seen many times. The rearrangement links TRBV6-2 or TRBV6-3 to TRBJ2-7; no clear D. The CDR3 extends over 13 amino acids. Germline-derived CDR1 and CDR2 are MNHEY and SVGEGT. V lost 4 bases and J 5 bases, leaving 12 bases between the germline ends. The DNA of the CDR3 is TGTGCCAGCAGTTCTCGGACCTTCCACGAGCAGTACTTC. It encodes CASSSRTFHEQYF.

This clonotype is medium-sized within its sample. The CDR3 region is CASSPEPSGLDEQFF. The CDR3 coding sequence is TGTGCCAGCTCTCCGGAGCCTAGCGGGCTTGATGAGCAGTTCTTC. This chain joins TRBV18 and TRBJ2-1; 8 bases fit TRBD2. This CDR3 comprises 15 residues. V dropped 6 bases and J dropped 8; count of bases not matched to a gene: 12. Germline V CDR1 and CDR2: KGHSH, LQKENI.

This clonotype was recorded at least ten times. The chain joins TRBV11-2 to TRBJ2-7; the match to TRBD2 covers 11 bases. The CDR3 covers 14 residues. Losses at the gene ends were 2 bases for V and 4 bases for J; bases not matched to a gene: 1. Per the germline V gene, CDR1 is SGHAT and CDR2 is FQNNGV. CDR3 in amino acids: CASSLTSGSYEQYF. The CDR3 DNA reads as TGTGCCAGCAGCTTAACTAGCGGGAGTTACGAGCAGTACTTC.

The table lists this clonotype with many counts. The rearrangement links TRBV2 to TRBJ1-2; D unresolved. Looked up from germline, CDR1 is SNHLY and CDR2 is FYNNEI. This CDR3 comprises 13 residues. Trimming shortened V by 4 bases and J by 7 bases, and 13 bases separated the two germline ends. The CDR3: CASSASTSAGYTF. The CDR3 region has the DNA TGTGCCAGCAGTGCGTCTACTTCCGCTGGCTACACCTTC.

In this sample, this clonotype turned up a few times. V gene TRBV7-2 combines with J gene TRBJ2-2, with D unresolved. V was pared by 2 bases and J by 3 bases, with 7 bases between. This CDR3 region has 14 residues. Germline V CDR1 and CDR2: SGHTA, FQGNSA. The CDR3 DNA reads TGTGCCAGCAGCTTACGTGGTGACACCGGGGAGCTGTTTTTT. This gives the protein CASSLRGDTGELFF.

This clonotype was picked up a small number of times. This sequence joins TRBV11-2 and TRBJ2-7, with D possibly being TRBD2 (6 bases). The length of the CDR3 is 14 residues. CDR1 and CDR2 (germline): SGHAT, FQNNGV. V lost 2 bases and J 3 bases, leaving 11 bases between the germline ends. As DNA, the CDR3 is TGTGCCAGCAGCTTATCCGGGAGTGGCTACGAGCAGTACTTC. Its protein product is CASSLSGSGYEQYF.

This clonotype was observed many times. The rearrangement uses TRBV20-1 and TRBJ2-7; 7 bases agree with TRBD1. The CDR3 is 13 amino acids. J lost 0 bases, V lost 6 bases, and 5 bases had no gene match. Germline V CDR1 and CDR2: DFQATT, SNEGSKA (reference sequence). The CDR3 sequence is CSAPGQISYEQYF. The CDR3, as DNA: TGCAGTGCCCCGGGACAGATCTCCTACGAGCAGTACTTC.